These 5 T cell receptor beta chains came from one sample sequenced in a study of early T cells in non-severe SARS-CoV-2 infection. MiXCR, applied by TCRdb to the 5' RACE reads, yields one record per CDR3 protein. The sample has some 80,000 distinct CDR3 sequences, approximately 12% seen once. The sample in question was whole blood, obtained at baseline. Every receptor here comes from an adult who was a healthcare worker with PCR-confirmed SARS-CoV-2 infection or an uninfected control (not recorded which). The donor label of this sample is uncertain.

At least ten counts were recorded for this clonotype. This chain joins TRBV6-6 and TRBJ2-1; no firm D call. Germline CDR1 and CDR2: MNHNY and SVGAGI (reference sequence). The CDR3 loop spans 12 amino acids. V was trimmed by 0 bases and J by 7 bases, leaving 4 bases between them. CDR3 in amino acids: CASSYSTNEQFF. In DNA form, the CDR3 reads TGTGCCAGCAGTTACTCGACAAATGAGCAGTTCTTC.

In this sample, this clonotype turned up many times. The CDR3: CASSFPVDSPNSPLHF. CDR3 in DNA: TGTGCCAGCAGCTTCCCCGTCGACAGTCCTAATTCACCCCTCCACTTT. This chain links TRBV11-2 with TRBJ1-6; maybe TRBD1 (5 bases). CDR3 length equals 16 residues. V gave up 3 bases and J gave up 6 bases, with 15 bases separating them. Germline V lookup: CDR1 SGHAT, CDR2 FQNNGV.

This clonotype was recorded a few times. The J gene is TRBJ2-1, the V gene TRBV4-3; D possibly corresponds to TRBD2 (5 bases). Germline values: CDR1 LGHNA, CDR2 YSLEER. Trimming cost V 0 bases and J 5 bases, with 11 bases left between them. This CDR3 has 15 residues. The CDR3 DNA follows: TGCGCCAGCAGCCAAGATCGAGCGGTTGACAATGAGCAGTTCTTC. Protein sequence: CASSQDRAVDNEQFF.

This clonotype was counted many times. The chain is built from TRBV10-2 and TRBJ1-1; TRBD1 might be the D (6 bases). Germline V gene data show CDR1 as WSHSY and CDR2 as SAAADI. Trimming took off 5 bases at V and 1 base at J, with 11 bases between the two ends. CDR3 length: 14 amino acids. The chain's CDR3 is CASSTTGWNTEAFF. The CDR3 region has the DNA TGCGCCAGCAGTACAACAGGGTGGAACACTGAAGCTTTCTTT.

Here the CDR3 reads CSVGGFTEAFF. CDR3 nucleotide sequence: TGCAGCGTTGGGGGATTTACTGAAGCTTTCTTT. The gene calls are TRBV29-1 and TRBJ1-1; D remains ambiguous. From germline, CDR1 is SQVTM and CDR2 ANQGSEA. This CDR3 region has 11 residues. V lost 4 bases and J lost 5, with 8 bases in between. Drawing the rest from reference TRBV29-1 and TRBJ1-1, the complete variable domain is SAVISQKPSRDICQRGTSLTIQCQVDSQVTMMFWYRQQPGQSLTLIATANQGSEATYESGFVIDKFPISRPNLTFSTLTVSNMSPEDSSIYLCSVGGFTEAFFGQGTRLTVV.